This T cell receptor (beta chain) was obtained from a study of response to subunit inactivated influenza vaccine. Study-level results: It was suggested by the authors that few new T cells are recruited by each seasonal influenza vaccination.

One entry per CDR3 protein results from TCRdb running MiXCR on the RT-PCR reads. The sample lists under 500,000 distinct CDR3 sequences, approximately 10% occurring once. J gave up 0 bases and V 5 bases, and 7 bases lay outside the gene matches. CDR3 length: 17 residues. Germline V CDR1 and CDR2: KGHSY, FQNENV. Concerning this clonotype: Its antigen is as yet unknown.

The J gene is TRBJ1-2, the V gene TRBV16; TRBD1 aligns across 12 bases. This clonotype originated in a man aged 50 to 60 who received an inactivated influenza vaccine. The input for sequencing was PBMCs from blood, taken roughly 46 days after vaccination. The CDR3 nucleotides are TGTGCCAGCAGCACCCGGGACAGGGGGCGGTCTAACTATGGCTACACCTTC. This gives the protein CASSTRDRGRSNYGYTF.